This TCR beta chain originates from a study of blood T cell repertoires in COVID-19. Study in general: The United States, Italy and Spain were the sources of the acute and convalescent COVID-19 samples. The cDNA or gDNA used as material had been derived from T cells, B-cell-depleted T cells, or PBMCs.

It was during active infection that Seattle patients were enrolled and then longitudinally followed. How the authors handled the data: Scientists estimated how many nucleated cells there were by amplifying reference gene primers. The protocol was immunoSEQ multiplex PCR, while the TCRdb copy is restricted to in-frame clones and leaves out a portion. V, J and clone size are those of that table, while D and trimming were read from the DNA. This table has some 290,000 clones, 86% appearing once. The ends lost 5 bases at V and 1 base at J; junction bases unmatched: 6. Germline CDR1 is LNHDA and CDR2 is SQIVND (reference sequence). The CDR3 is 15 residues long.

The origin of this receptor is a young woman with COVID-19, enrolled during active disease. Sequences were obtained from peripheral blood. The chain has TRBV19 and TRBJ2-3, with 7 positions matching TRBD2. In nucleotides, the CDR3 is TGTGCCAGTAGTTTCGTAGCGGGTGGCACAGATACGCAGTATTTT. It specifies CASSFVAGGTDTQYF.